The TCR beta chain described here comes from a study of Graves' ophthalmopathy and Graves' hyperthyroidism. The authors amplified TCR beta CDR3 regions from RNA transcripts. RT-PCR with HTBI primers came first, then second-round multiplex PCR. TCRdb re-called the multiplex PCR reads through MiXCR, storing one row per CDR3 protein. The sample includes about 410,000 distinct CDR3 sequences, 15% to 20% seen only once; the top ten take 1.6%. V lost 2 bases, J lost 3 bases, and 4 bases stayed unmatched. The CDR3 length is 15 residues. Germline CDR1 and CDR2: SGHVS and FNYEAQ. The gene calls are TRBV7-6 and TRBJ2-5, with 9 bases matching TRBD1. Sequencing was done on a sample of peripheral blood. The TCR comes from a woman aged 18-29 years with Graves' ophthalmopathy. In DNA form, the CDR3 reads TGTGCCAGCAGCTTAACTGGGGACAGGGAAGAGACCCAGTACTTC. Residues: CASSLTGDREETQYF.